The rows below give T cell receptor beta chains drawn from one sample of a study of T cells after yellow fever vaccination. A single record per CDR3 protein comes from TCRdb applying MiXCR to the 5' RACE reads. The table lists about 160,000 distinct CDR3 sequences, 9.3% of them singletons. This specimen was CD8+ T cells sorted from PBMCs, taken 45 days after the yellow fever booster vaccination. These TCRs come from a man aged 18-30 years who received the YFV17D yellow fever vaccine. Each CDR3 is given with its conserved first and last residue. A D gene is named only where the DNA matches it firmly. Only some rows state a clone size, as once, few, many or a class for expanded clones.

d_call,clone_size,j_call,v_call,cdr3_nt,cdr3_aa
TRBD1,few,TRBJ1-1,TRBV5-1,TGCGCCAGCAGCTTGGGGGACAGGGGGGCCACTGAAGCTTTCTTT,CASSLGDRGATEAFF
.,few,TRBJ2-3,TRBV6-1,TGTGCCAGCAGTGAAGGGGCGGATACGCAGTATTTT,CASSEGADTQYF
.,.,TRBJ2-7,TRBV2,TGTGCCAGTACGGCAGGGGAAACGGCCTACGAGCAGTACTTC,CASTAGETAYEQYF
.,few,TRBJ2-3,TRBV12-5,TGTGCTAGTGGTTTTAGAGATACGCAGTATTTT,CASGFRDTQYF
.,.,TRBJ1-5,TRBV9,TGTGCCAGCAGCATCCACCGGGGTAATGGCAATCAGCCCCAGCATTTT,CASSIHRGNGNQPQHF
.,few,TRBJ1-1,TRBV11-2,TGTGCCAGCAGCCGCAGGGGCCTTGAAGCTTTCTTT,CASSRRGLEAFF
.,.,TRBJ2-7,TRBV12-3/TRBV12-4,TGTGCCAGCAGTTCTAAGCACGAGCAGTACTTC,CASSSKHEQYF
.,.,TRBJ1-4,TRBV7-9,TGTGCCAGCAGAGGGGGACGAAATGAAAAACTGTTTTTT,CASRGGRNEKLFF
TRBD2,many,TRBJ2-1,TRBV4-3,TGCGCCAGCAGCCTAGGACTAGCGGGGGCCAATGAGCAGTTCTTC,CASSLGLAGANEQFF
.,.,TRBJ1-2,TRBV29-1,TGCAGCGTTGTGGGACCCACCCGGCTTAGCTATGGCTACACCTTC,CSVVGPTRLSYGYTF
.,.,TRBJ1-2,TRBV6-6,TGTGCCAGCAGTTACTGGACAGAAGAAAACTATGGCTACACCTTC,CASSYWTEENYGYTF
.,many,TRBJ2-1,TRBV18,TGTGCCAGCTCTCCCGCCGGGGGGCGCAATGAGCAGTTCTTC,CASSPAGGRNEQFF
.,.,TRBJ2-2,TRBV4-1,TGCGCCAGCAGCCAAGGGCCGGTAAACACCGGGGAGCTGTTTTTT,CASSQGPVNTGELFF
.,.,TRBJ2-1,TRBV9,TGTGCCAGCAGGGGTGGGAGGAATGAGCAGTTCTTC,CASRGGRNEQFF
.,.,TRBJ1-1,TRBV27,TGTGCCAGCAGTTATCGGCAGGATAGCACTGAAGCTTTCTTT,CASSYRQDSTEAFF
.,few,TRBJ2-1,TRBV9,TGTGCCAGCAGCGAAGGCTTGAATGAGCAGTTCTTC,CASSEGLNEQFF
.,.,TRBJ2-7,TRBV29-1,TGCAGCGTGAGGGGGATGGCCGGTGTTTATGAGCAGTACTTC,CSVRGMAGVYEQYF
TRBD1,.,TRBJ2-2,TRBV7-6,TGTGCCAGCAGCCGAGCCGGGACAGGGGGCACCGGGGAGCTGTTTTTT,CASSRAGTGGTGELFF
.,few,TRBJ1-6,TRBV5-1,TGCGCCAGCAGCTGGCGGCCCATAAGGGGTGATACCCTCCACTTT,CASSWRPIRGDTLHF
.,many,TRBJ2-1,TRBV5-4,TGTGCCAGCAGCGCGGGACTCCTCGCCGATGAGCAGTTCTTC,CASSAGLLADEQFF
.,.,TRBJ2-7,TRBV7-2,TGTGCCAGCAGCTTTCTAGGGGTCTCCTACGAGCAGTACTTC,CASSFLGVSYEQYF
.,.,TRBJ1-5,TRBV7-9,TGTGCCAGCAGCGACAGTAATCAGCCCCAGCATTTT,CASSDSNQPQHF
.,once,TRBJ1-6,TRBV10-2,TGCGCCAGCGAGGCGGGTTCTCTTTCACCCCTCCACTTT,CASEAGSLSPLHF
TRBD2,.,TRBJ2-1,TRBV7-7,TGTGCCAGCAGCGCAGGACTAGCGGGTGTCTATGAGCAGTTCTTC,CASSAGLAGVYEQFF
TRBD1,few,TRBJ1-1,TRBV19,TGTGCCAGTAGTACGATAGGACAGGGGAGGATGAACACTGAAGCTTTCTTT,CASSTIGQGRMNTEAFF
.,few,TRBJ1-2,TRBV7-2,TGTGCCAGCAGCTTAGGATCCGGTTGGGGGAATGGCTACACCTTC,CASSLGSGWGNGYTF
.,many,TRBJ1-1,TRBV15,TGTGCCACCAGCAGAGATTGGGGAAACACTGAAGCTTTCTTT,CATSRDWGNTEAFF
TRBD1,.,TRBJ1-2,TRBV6-6,TGTGCCAGCAGTTACCCTCCCGGGACAGGAATTTACTATGGCTACACCTTC,CASSYPPGTGIYYGYTF
.,.,TRBJ2-6,TRBV18,TGTGCCAGCTCTTCAAGGGCGGGGGCCAACGTCCTGACTTTC,CASSSRAGANVLTF
.,few,TRBJ2-3,TRBV29-1,TGCAGCGTTCGCGGGCCCGAAGATACGCAGTATTTT,CSVRGPEDTQYF
TRBD1,few,TRBJ1-4,TRBV7-9,TGTGCCAGCAGTGACCGGACAGGGGTGTCTGAAAAACTGTTTTTT,CASSDRTGVSEKLFF
.,few,TRBJ2-2,TRBV7-3,TGTGCCAGCAGCAAGAACACCGGGGAGCTGTTTTTT,CASSKNTGELFF
.,.,TRBJ2-3,TRBV7-9,TGTGCCAGCAGCTCTTTAGGGGAAGGGGACACAGATACGCAGTATTTT,CASSSLGEGDTDTQYF
TRBD1,.,TRBJ2-1,TRBV7-9,TGTGCCAGCAGCATTCGGACAGGGATCCGAGCCGAGCAGTTCTTC,CASSIRTGIRAEQFF
.,.,TRBJ1-2,TRBV5-1,TGCGCCAGCAGCTTGTCCGGGCTAAGGTATGGCTACACCTTC,CASSLSGLRYGYTF
.,.,TRBJ2-6,TRBV30,TGTGCCTGGAGTGTGGGGGGCTCTGGGGCCAACGTCCTGACTTTC,CAWSVGGSGANVLTF
.,many,TRBJ2-7,TRBV3-1,TGTGCCAGCAGCCTTGGGGGGAGGTACGAGCAGTACTTC,CASSLGGRYEQYF
.,.,TRBJ2-1,TRBV7-2,TGTGCCAGCAGCTTAGATGTGGGGGACCAAGACAATGAGCAGTTCTTC,CASSLDVGDQDNEQFF
.,.,TRBJ2-5,TRBV20-1,TGCAGTGCCACACCCGGGATGTCGGAGACCCAGTACTTC,CSATPGMSETQYF
.,few,TRBJ1-4,TRBV4-3,TGCGCCAGCAGCCAAGAAGCGGGGGCCGGGACTAATGAAAAACTGTTTTTT,CASSQEAGAGTNEKLFF
.,.,TRBJ2-7,TRBV27,TGTGCCAGCGGGGGGGCTTCCTACTACGAGCAGTACTTC,CASGGASYYEQYF
.,few,TRBJ1-2,TRBV4-1,TGCGCCAGCAGCCAAGAGAACTCTTTGAACAACTATGGCTACACCTTC,CASSQENSLNNYGYTF
TRBD1,.,TRBJ2-2,TRBV30,TGTGCCTGGAGTCCGACAGGGACCGGGGAGCTGTTTTTT,CAWSPTGTGELFF
.,.,TRBJ1-1,TRBV19,TGTGCCAGTAGTACCTCGGGTTACACTGAAGCTTTCTTT,CASSTSGYTEAFF
.,few,TRBJ2-7,TRBV12-3/TRBV12-4,TGTGCCAGCAGTTTCGAACCCTACGAGCAGTACTTC,CASSFEPYEQYF
TRBD1,few,TRBJ1-2,TRBV6-5,TGTGCCAGCAGTCACCCGGGACAGGGGGTCTATGGCTACACCTTC,CASSHPGQGVYGYTF
.,.,TRBJ1-5,TRBV29-1,TGCAGCGTAACCCGGGACGGTGATCAGCCCCAGCATTTT,CSVTRDGDQPQHF
TRBD2,.,TRBJ2-3,TRBV4-3,TGCGCCAGCAGCCAAGAAGCTAGCGGGGTTCCAGATACGCAGTATTTT,CASSQEASGVPDTQYF
.,.,TRBJ1-1,TRBV6-5,TGTGCCAGCAGTTCTGATGTTAACACTGAAGCTTTCTTT,CASSSDVNTEAFF
TRBD2,.,TRBJ2-3,TRBV7-9,TGTGCCAGCAGCTCAAGCCCCGGGAGGGCGGATACGCAGTATTTT,CASSSSPGRADTQYF
.,many,TRBJ1-2,TRBV12-3/TRBV12-4,TGTGCCAGCAGTTTACTGCAGGTCTATGGCTACACCTTC,CASSLLQVYGYTF